This T cell receptor beta chain stems from a study of blood T cell repertoires in COVID-19. Study-wide context: Acute and convalescent COVID-19 specimens originated in the United States, Italy and Spain. PBMCs, B-cell-depleted T cells, or T cells provided the cDNA or gDNA that made up the material.

The CDR3 loop spans 12 amino acids. The ends were cut back, 6 bases at V and 5 bases at J, with 9 bases in the middle. Original processing methods: The assay estimated nucleated cells by amplifying reference gene primers. Clones were sequenced by immunoSEQ multiplex PCR, and TCRdb holds only the in-frame ones, with some missing. V and J calls and clone size come straight from that table; D and trimming were deduced from the DNA. This table holds just under 150,000 clones, around nine tenths found once. The chain combines TRBV12-3 or TRBV12-4 with TRBJ2-3; the D is unclear. The clonotype originates from a woman in her 50s with active or convalescent COVID-19. Sequenced: peripheral blood. This chain's CDR3 is CASSQNRDTQYF. Here the CDR3 DNA reads TGTGCCAGCAGCCAGAATCGAGATACGCAGTATTTT.